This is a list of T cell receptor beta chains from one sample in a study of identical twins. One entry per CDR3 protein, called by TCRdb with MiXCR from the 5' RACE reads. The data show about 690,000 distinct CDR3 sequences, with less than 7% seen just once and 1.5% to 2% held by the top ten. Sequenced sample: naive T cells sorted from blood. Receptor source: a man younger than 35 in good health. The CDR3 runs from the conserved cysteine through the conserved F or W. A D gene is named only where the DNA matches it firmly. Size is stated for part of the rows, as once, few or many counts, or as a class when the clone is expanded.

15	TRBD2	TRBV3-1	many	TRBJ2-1	CASSVRGLAYNEQFF	TGTGCCAGCAGCGTTCGAGGACTAGCTTACAATGAGCAGTTCTTC
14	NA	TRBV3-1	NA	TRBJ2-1	CASSPLGGNNEQFF	TGTGCCAGCAGCCCTCTTGGTGGAAACAATGAGCAGTTCTTC
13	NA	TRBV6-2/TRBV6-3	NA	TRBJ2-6	CATKGSGANVLTF	TGTGCCACGAAAGGTTCTGGGGCCAACGTCCTGACTTTC
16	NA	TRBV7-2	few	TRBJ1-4	CASSGRGARPNEKLFF	TGTGCCAGCAGCGGCCGGGGGGCGAGGCCTAATGAAAAACTGTTTTTT
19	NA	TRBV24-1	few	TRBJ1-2	CATSDLSVDGLRRGDGYTF	TGTGCCACCAGTGATTTGTCGGTCGACGGACTACGTAGGGGGGATGGCTACACCTTC
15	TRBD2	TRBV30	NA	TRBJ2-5	CAWGTSGRKGETQYF	TGTGCCTGGGGAACTAGCGGGAGGAAGGGAGAGACCCAGTACTTC
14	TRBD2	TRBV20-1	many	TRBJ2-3	CSARGTSDTDTQYF	TGCAGTGCTAGGGGGACTAGCGACACAGATACGCAGTATTTT
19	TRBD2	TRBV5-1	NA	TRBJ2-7	CASSPLSGTSGALNYEQYF	TGCGCCAGCAGCCCCCTCTCCGGGACTAGCGGAGCCCTCAACTACGAGCAGTACTTC
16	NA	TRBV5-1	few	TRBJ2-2	CASSSIRTANTGELFF	TGCGCCAGCAGCTCAATCCGGACAGCGAACACCGGGGAGCTGTTTTTT
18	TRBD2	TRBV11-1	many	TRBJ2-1	CASSLTGLAALVYNEQFF	TGTGCCAGCAGCTTAACAGGACTAGCGGCCTTAGTTTACAATGAGCAGTTCTTC
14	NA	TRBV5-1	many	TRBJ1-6	CASRAGTAYSPLHF	TGCGCCAGCAGGGCCGGGACTGCTTATTCACCCCTCCACTTT
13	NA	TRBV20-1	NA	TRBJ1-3	CSAPPVAGNTIYF	TGCAGTGCTCCCCCGGTTGCGGGAAACACCATATATTTT
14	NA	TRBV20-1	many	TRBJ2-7	CSARKSGSSYEQYF	TGCAGTGCTAGGAAAAGCGGTTCCTCCTACGAGCAGTACTTC
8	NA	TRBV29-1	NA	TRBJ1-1	CSASEAFF	TGCAGCGCCAGTGAAGCTTTCTTT
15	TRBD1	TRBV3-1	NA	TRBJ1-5	CASSQVQGANQPQHF	TGTGCCAGCAGCCAAGTTCAGGGGGCAAATCAGCCCCAGCATTTT
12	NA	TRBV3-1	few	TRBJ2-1	CASSEKFHEQFF	TGTGCCAGCAGCGAAAAGTTCCATGAGCAGTTCTTC
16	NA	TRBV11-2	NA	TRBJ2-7	CASSSRVARISYEQYF	TGTGCCAGCAGCTCTCGAGTGGCGCGGATTTCCTACGAGCAGTACTTC
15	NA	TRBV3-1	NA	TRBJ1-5	CASRDSGASNQPQHF	TGTGCCAGCAGGGACTCGGGTGCCAGCAATCAGCCCCAGCATTTT
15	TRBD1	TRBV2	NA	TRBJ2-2	CASSGQGAYTGELFF	TGTGCCAGCAGTGGACAGGGGGCCTACACCGGGGAGCTGTTTTTT
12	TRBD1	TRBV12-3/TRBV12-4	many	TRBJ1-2	CASRSTGGGYTF	TGTGCCAGCAGATCGACAGGGGGCGGCTACACCTTC
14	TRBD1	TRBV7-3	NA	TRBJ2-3	CASKRTGRTDTQYF	TGTGCCAGCAAAAGGACAGGGCGCACAGATACGCAGTATTTT
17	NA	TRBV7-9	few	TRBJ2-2	CASIEGAGRRYTGELFF	TGTGCCAGCATCGAGGGTGCGGGACGGAGGTACACCGGGGAGCTGTTTTTT
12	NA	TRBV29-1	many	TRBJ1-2	CSVAPQDYGYTF	TGCAGCGTAGCCCCTCAGGACTATGGCTACACCTTC
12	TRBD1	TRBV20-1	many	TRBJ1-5	CSARGQGLPQHF	TGCAGTGCTAGGGGACAGGGGTTGCCCCAGCATTTT
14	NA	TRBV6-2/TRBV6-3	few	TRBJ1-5	CASTRGSPHQPQHF	TGTGCCAGCACCCGAGGGTCGCCCCATCAGCCCCAGCATTTT
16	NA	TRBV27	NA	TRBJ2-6	CASSLSGNTGANVLTF	TGTGCCAGCAGTTTATCAGGCAACACCGGGGCCAACGTCCTGACTTTC
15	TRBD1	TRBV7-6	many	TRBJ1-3	CASSRTGVDGNTIYF	TGTGCCAGCAGCCGGACAGGTGTAGATGGAAACACCATATATTTT
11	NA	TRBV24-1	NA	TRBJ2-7	CATGTSYEQYF	TGTGCCACCGGGACATCCTACGAGCAGTACTTC
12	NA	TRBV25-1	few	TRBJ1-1	CASSVAAVEAFF	TGTGCCAGCAGTGTGGCAGCCGTTGAAGCTTTCTTT
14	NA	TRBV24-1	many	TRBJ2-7	CATSDIRAPYEQYF	TGTGCCACCAGTGATATCAGGGCCCCTTACGAGCAGTACTTC
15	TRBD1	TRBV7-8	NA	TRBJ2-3	CASRATGGFPDTQYF	TGTGCCAGCAGGGCGACAGGGGGCTTCCCAGATACGCAGTATTTT
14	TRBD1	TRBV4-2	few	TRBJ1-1	CASFPGQGNTEAFF	TGTGCCAGTTTTCCGGGACAGGGGAACACTGAAGCTTTCTTT
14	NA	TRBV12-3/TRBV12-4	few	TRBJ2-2	CASQGGAGTGELFF	TGTGCCAGTCAGGGGGGGGCCGGGACCGGGGAGCTGTTTTTT
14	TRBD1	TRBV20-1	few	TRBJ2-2	CSARKDRGAGELFF	TGCAGTGCTAGGAAGGACAGGGGCGCCGGGGAGCTGTTTTTT
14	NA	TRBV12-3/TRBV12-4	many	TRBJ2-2	CASTQSVRTGELFF	TGTGCCAGCACCCAATCCGTGAGGACCGGGGAGCTGTTTTTT
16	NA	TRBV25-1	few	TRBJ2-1	CASSVPGTTPYNEQFF	TGTGCCAGCAGTGTACCCGGGACAACTCCCTACAATGAGCAGTTCTTC
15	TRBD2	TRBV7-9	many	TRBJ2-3	CASSLWRESADTQYF	TGTGCCAGCAGCTTGTGGCGGGAGTCGGCAGATACGCAGTATTTT
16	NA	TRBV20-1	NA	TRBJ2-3	CSARSGERSHTDTQYF	TGCAGTGCTAGATCTGGAGAGCGCAGCCACACAGATACGCAGTATTTT
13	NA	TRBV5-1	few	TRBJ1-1	CASSVDTNTEAFF	TGCGCCAGCAGCGTCGACACGAACACTGAAGCTTTCTTT
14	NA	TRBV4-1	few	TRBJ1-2	CASSQEGSSYGYTF	TGCGCCAGCAGCCAAGAAGGGTCCAGCTATGGCTACACCTTC
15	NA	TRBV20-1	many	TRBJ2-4	CSASLAGRAKNIQYF	TGCAGTGCTAGTTTGGCGGGACGGGCCAAAAACATTCAGTACTTC
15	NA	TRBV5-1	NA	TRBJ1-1	CASSLTGTSVTEAFF	TGCGCCAGCAGCCTGACAGGAACGTCGGTCACTGAAGCTTTCTTT
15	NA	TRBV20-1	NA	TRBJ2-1	CSARVGSGSYNEQFF	TGCAGTGCTAGAGTAGGTAGCGGCTCCTACAATGAGCAGTTCTTC
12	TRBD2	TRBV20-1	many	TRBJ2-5	CSARDRASGPYF	TGCAGTGCTAGAGATCGGGCTAGCGGACCGTACTTC
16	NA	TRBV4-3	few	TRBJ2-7	CASSQEFFQGPYEQYF	TGCGCCAGCAGCCAAGAATTCTTTCAGGGACCCTACGAGCAGTACTTC
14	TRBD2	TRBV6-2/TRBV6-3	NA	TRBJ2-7	CASSYSGSPYEQYF	TGTGCCAGCAGTTATAGCGGGAGCCCCTACGAGCAGTACTTC